This T cell receptor beta chain is drawn from a study of blood T cells in healthy people across ages. General study points: A roughly linear age-dependent decrease characterized TCR beta diversity per million T cells.

The CDR3 is 14 amino acids. Germline CDR1 and CDR2: KGHSH and LQKENI. After removal of 6 bases from V and 3 bases from J, the junction contained 4 bases not matched to a gene. With regard to this clonotype: Its antigen remains unidentified.

A second PCR, run for 7 to 11 cycles, used a sample-barcoded 5' primer plus a J-beta primer mix. TCRdb called the 5' RACE reads again in MiXCR, with one record for every CDR3 protein. The sample includes approximately 800,000 distinct CDR3 sequences, around a quarter seen only once; the top ten take about 3%. These same records also appear under a second study, on T cells of mothers and their children. As reported in that work: Nine systemically healthy Caucasian donors: three mothers, six children. Thymic selection shapes TCR recombination output similarly in related and unrelated pairs. When mothers and children were related, their normalized repertoire overlap, which was always slightly higher, did not differ significantly from that of unrelated pairs.

This chain links TRBV18 with TRBJ1-2, with 10 nucleotides matching TRBD1. This clonotype was sampled from a boy between 10 and 17 years old in good health. The sample consisted of blood. The CDR3 loop reads CASSRDRGDYGYTF. The CDR3 nucleotides read TGTGCCAGCTCCCGGGACAGGGGTGACTATGGCTACACCTTC. Together with reference TRBV18 and TRBJ1-2, the CDR3 gives the full variable domain: NAGVMQNPRHLVRRRGQEARLRCSPMKGHSHVYWYRQLPEEGLKFMVYLQKENIIDESGMPKERFSAEFPKEGPSILRIQQVVRGDSAAYFCASSRDRGDYGYTFGSGTRLTVV.